Listed here are 18 T cell receptor beta chains from one sample, sequenced in a study of glioma-infiltrating T cells. The iRepertoire nested amplicon-rescue multiplex PCR amplified TCR alpha and beta CDR3s from RNA. TCRdb called the multiplex PCR reads again in MiXCR, with one record for every CDR3 protein. The sample contains under 200,000 distinct CDR3 sequences, roughly 45% of which appear only once. Sequenced sample: glioma tissue, nonneoplastic brain tissue, or PBMCs (not recorded which). These receptors originate from a human donor with low-grade glioma or glioblastoma, undergoing nonglioma brain surgery, or in good health (not recorded which).

This clonotype appeared many times. The chain couples TRBV20-1 to TRBJ2-7; D may be TRBD2 (7 bases). V was shortened by 3 bases and J by 3 bases, with 12 bases between the two germline ends. The germline gives CDR1 DFQATT, CDR2 SNEGSKA (reference sequence). CDR3 length equals 13 residues. CDR3 in amino acids: CSASWGGVYEQYF. The CDR3 region has the DNA TGCAGTGCTAGTTGGGGGGGCGTCTACGAGCAGTACTTC.

This clonotype was observed a few times. The V and J genes are TRBV19 and TRBJ2-1; TRBD2 aligns across 7 bases. The V gene end was trimmed by 4 bases and the J gene end by 0 bases; junction bases not matched to a gene: 6. This CDR3 is 16 amino acids long. Germline V CDR1 and CDR2: LNHDA, SQIVND (reference sequence). The CDR3 loop reads CASSKERGSSYNEQFF. CDR3 DNA sequence: TGTGCCAGTAGTAAGGAGCGGGGAAGCTCCTACAATGAGCAGTTCTTC.

A word on this clonotype: A much larger clone lies a single base off, so this may be a read error. V and J are TRBV28 and TRBJ2-7, with D possibly TRBD1 on 6 matching bases. CDR3 size: 13 residues. Germline assignment: CDR1 MDHEN and CDR2 SYDVKM. The CDR3 loop reads CASSETGNGEKYF. The CDR3 bases are TGTGCCAGCAGTGAAACAGGGAATGGCGAGAAGTACTTC.

This chain joins TRBV7-9 and TRBJ1-4; D not resolved. The CDR3 has 14 amino acids. V was shortened by 4 bases and J by 6 bases, with 12 bases between the two germline ends. The germline gives CDR1 SEHNR, CDR2 FQNEAQ (reference sequence). CDR3 DNA: TGTGCCAGCAGCTCCGCCTGGACGGATGAAAAACTGTTTTTT. Its translation is CASSSAWTDEKLFF.

Comments on this clonotype: An end of the junction does not agree with germline; a read error may underlie this. The gene calls are TRBV20-1 and TRBJ2-1; 8 bases are a match to TRBD2. CDR3 length equals 17 residues. From germline, CDR1 is DFQATT and CDR2 SNEGSKA (reference sequence). The chain's CDR3 is CSARGTRGRASYNEKFF. In DNA form, the CDR3 reads TGCAGTGCCCGTGGGACTAGAGGGAGGGCCTCCTACAATGAGAAGTTCTTC.

This clonotype came up many times. V usage is TRBV28 and J usage is TRBJ1-1; D remains unclear. The V end lost 3 bases, the J end lost 4 bases, and 9 bases lay between the germline ends. Germline V CDR1 and CDR2: MDHEN, SYDVKM. The CDR3 loop spans 13 amino acids. The DNA for the CDR3 is TGTGCCAGCAGTTTTTCTGAGACCACTGAAGCTTTCTTT. It is translated as CASSFSETTEAFF.

This clonotype turned up a few times. This rearrangement joins TRBV29-1 to TRBJ2-1, with D perhaps TRBD2 (6 bases). Germline-derived CDR1 and CDR2 are SQVTM and ANQGSEA. Trimming left V 5 bases short and J 7 bases short, with 12 bases between. The CDR3 spans 12 residues. The CDR3 reads CSVIGRSNEQFF. DNA for the CDR3: TGCAGCGTTATCGGGAGAAGTAATGAGCAGTTCTTC.

This clonotype was detected many times. CDR3 DNA: TGTGCCAGCAGCTTTATGGGAGGCGAGACCCAGTACTTC. This sequence encodes CASSFMGGETQYF. The V gene is TRBV7-2, the J gene TRBJ2-5; D might be TRBD2 (6 bases). V was shortened by 3 bases and J by 5 bases, with 10 bases between the two germline ends. CDR3 length: 13 residues. In germline, CDR1 is SGHTA, CDR2 FQGNSA.

Ten or more counts support this clonotype. The chain links TRBV20-1 to TRBJ2-1; unclear D gene. The CDR3 is 12 residues long. Per the germline V gene, CDR1 is DFQATT and CDR2 is SNEGSKA (reference sequence). The V end was cut by 3 bases, the J end by 3 bases, with 6 bases between. The CDR3 bases are TGCAGTGCTAGCGGGCGCTACAATGAGCAGTTCTTC. Amino acid sequence: CSASGRYNEQFF.

Concerning this clonotype: A read error is possible here, since a much larger clone lies one base away. The rearrangement joins TRBV6-1 to TRBJ2-5; tentative D call: TRBD2 (6 bases). The CDR3 is 14 residues long. The germline gives CDR1 MNHNS, CDR2 SASEGT. The CDR3 protein is CASRPGRMWTTKYF. The CDR3 DNA is TGTGCCAGCAGGCCCGGGAGAATGTGGACGACCAAGTACTTC.

As to this clonotype: This clone may be a read error of a much larger clone one base away. The genes are TRBV6-2 or TRBV6-3 and TRBJ2-3; 7 bases fit TRBD2. Germline CDR1 reads MNHEY; CDR2 reads SVGEGT. The CDR3 loop spans 14 amino acids. CDR3 nucleotides: TGCGCCACCAAACAGGCTAGCGGTTCAGATACGCAGTATTTT. Protein sequence: CATKQASGSDTQYF.

Many counts were recorded for this clonotype. The V call is TRBV27, the J call TRBJ2-1; 8 bases map to TRBD2. Losses at the gene ends were 2 bases for V and 6 bases for J; bases not matched to a gene: 3. CDR3 length equals 14 residues. From germline, CDR1 is MNHEY and CDR2 SMNVEV (reference sequence). The CDR3 loop reads CASSLAGGINEQFF. CDR3 nucleotides: TGTGCCAGCAGTTTAGCGGGAGGTATCAATGAGCAGTTCTTC.

The chain uses TRBV20-1 and TRBJ2-7, with D unclear. The germline V gene has CDR1 DFQATT and CDR2 SNEGSKA (reference sequence). This CDR3 spans 12 amino acids. The V gene lost 8 bases and the J gene lost 5 bases, with 16 bases spanning the gap. The CDR3 DNA sequence: TGCAGTACCGCTATCCGCGGACACGAGCAGTACTTC. Protein: CSTAIRGHEQYF.

This clonotype came up many times. This chain links TRBV20-1 with TRBJ2-3, with unresolved D. V was clipped by 1 base and J by 2 bases, with 7 bases between them. The germline V gene has CDR1 DFQATT and CDR2 SNEGSKA (reference sequence). The CDR3 length is 13 residues. The chain's CDR3 is CSARVVDTDTQYF. CDR3 DNA: TGCAGTGCTAGAGTTGTTGACACAGATACGCAGTATTTT.

This clonotype turned up a few times. A much larger clone lies one base from this, so it may be a read error. The chain has TRBV20-1 and TRBJ2-1; TRBD2 matches at 8 bases. The CDR3 length is 14 residues. Trimming removed 6 bases from V and 9 bases from J; junction bases left unmatched: 13. CDR1 DFQATT and CDR2 SNEGSKA come from the germline V gene (reference sequence). This CDR3 is CSACSGSIGGEQFF. The DNA for the CDR3 is TGCAGTGCCTGCAGCGGGAGTATCGGTGGTGAGCAGTTCTTC.

This clonotype was detected ten times or more. The J gene is TRBJ2-1, the V gene TRBV4-2; 9 bases agree with TRBD2. The V and J ends lost 5 bases and 3 bases, in that order; junction bases with no gene match: 5. Germline CDR1 LGHNA, CDR2 YNFKEQ. This CDR3 is built from 15 residues. The CDR3 coding sequence is TGTGCCAGCAGCGCAGTAGCGGGAGACTACAATGAGCAGTTCTTC. It encodes CASSAVAGDYNEQFF.

This clonotype was counted once. A much larger clone sits a single nucleotide away, making a read error possible. The chain couples TRBV20-1 to TRBJ2-7; TRBD2 aligns across 10 bases. The CDR3 runs to 14 residues. Germline V lookup: CDR1 DFQATT, CDR2 SNEGSKA (reference sequence). CDR3 region: CSASRTSGSYQQYF. CDR3 bases: TGCAGTGCTAGTCGGACTAGCGGTAGCTACCAGCAGTACTTC.

The table lists this clonotype with many counts. The V gene is TRBV4-1, the J gene TRBJ1-2; no definite D call. Germline V gene sequence: CDR1 MGHRA, CDR2 YSYEKL. V lost 2 bases to trimming and J lost 2 bases, with 0 bases between them. This CDR3 has 11 residues. The CDR3 DNA follows: TGCGCCAGCAGCCAAAACTATGGCTACACCTTC. It encodes CASSQNYGYTF.